The source of this TCR beta chain is a study of blood T cell repertoires in COVID-19. The germline CDR1 and CDR2 sequences are SGHRS and YFSETQ. J lost 1 base, V lost 4 bases, and 6 bases had no gene match. This CDR3 is 16 amino acids long. The table came from immunoSEQ multiplex PCR; TCRdb's copy has only in-frame clones and leaves some out. The table includes about 200,000 clones, roughly 75% detected once. The clonotype comes from an older woman with acute or convalescent COVID-19. Sequences were obtained from peripheral blood. The genes are TRBV5-1 and TRBJ2-3, with 10 bases matching TRBD1. The chain's CDR3 is CASSTTGTGGTDTQYF. The CDR3 coding sequence is TGCGCCAGCAGCACCACCGGGACAGGGGGCACAGATACGCAGTATTTT.